This T cell receptor (beta chain) was recorded in a study of T-cell memory formation after mild COVID-19 (dated by TCRdb to about 2021). For the study in its entirety: TCR sequence clusters from the two donors were found to be largely donor specific. In a couple of donors, T-cell clones that expanded and contracted after mild COVID-19 were tracked by sequencing TCRalpha and TCRbeta repertoires over time. The cohort comprised two young, previously healthy adult volunteers, one female and one male. The study at large found these results: Clones contracting from day 15 to 85 had balanced CD4/CD8 phenotypes, while a second wave expanding from day 15 to 37 was biased towards CD4+. Whether the second-wave clones peaking on day 37 were SARS-CoV-2 specific was not confirmed. Contracting CD4+ clones turned up mainly in the CM and EM memory subsets, whereas EMRA was where CD8+ clones were enriched. The study covered only a couple of mild cases, and larger cohorts including severe cases with pre-infection samples were considered necessary. The detection of some responding clones in pre-infection memory suggests that pre-existing cross-reactive memory T cells joined the SARS-CoV-2 response.

Sequencing relied on an Illumina NovaSeq 6000. TCRalpha and TCRbeta cDNA libraries were constructed by 5'RACE with constant-segment primers, with sample barcodes and unique molecular identifiers being introduced. Trizol reagent was used to extract RNA from every sample. Amplification of the libraries took two PCR steps, and the second step added a second sample barcode plus Illumina TruSeq adapters. Sequencing of the libraries was done on an Illumina NovaSeq, producing 2 x 150 bp paired-end reads. The published analysis was carried out like this. With migec v1.2.7, reads were demultiplexed and then collapsed into UMI-guided consensus sequences. Using mixcr v2.1.11, UMI consensuses were aligned to TRA and TRB V and J templates and then assembled into clonotypes. A clonotype was counted as expanded or contracted only when both edgeR and NoisET called the clonotype significant, with the noise models trained on biological replicates. For edgeR calls, a false discovery rate-adjusted p below 0.01 and a log2 fold-change threshold of 1 were applied. As an exploratory analysis of dynamics, PCA with hierarchical clustering was applied to max-normalized trajectories of the 1000 most abundant clonotypes. Separately sequenced CD4+ and CD8+ repertoires were used to assign a CD4 or CD8 phenotype to each responding clone. The public reads were reanalyzed by TCRdb: fastp trimming at Q25, MiXCR alignment, in-frame beta chains only. Rows with a matching CDR3 protein are joined into one entry that keeps the most common DNA and genes. TCRdb, rather than the study authors, made the V and J calls. The sample yields approximately 340,000 distinct CDR3 sequences; more than 15% were counted once. About 20% of the sample comes from the top ten.

PBMCs were isolated by Ficoll-Paque density gradient centrifugation. Turning to this clonotype: Its antigen is still unknown. No base quality values were provided; no much bigger clone lies one nucleotide off.

CDR1 and CDR2 are drawn from the germline V gene: MNHNS, SASEGT. There are 14 amino acids in the CDR3, from cysteine to valine inclusive. Only the CDR3 portion is preserved as DNA: 42 bases, with reading frame beginning at the first base. Deletion took 6 bases off V and 2 bases off J, with a span of 14 bases between the germline ends. The chain is made from TRBV6-1 and TRBJ2-7; the D gene is not confidently resolved. The sequencing sample was made of PBMCs or a T cell subset sorted from them (not recorded which). This receptor was identified in a man aged 18 to 29 who had mild COVID-19 (a few samples of this study predate the infection). The sample titles of this study are shuffled in the database, so cell type and time point are left out; the donor was told from shared clones. The CDR3 reads as follows: CASRSNSGAYEQYV. DNA sequence: TGTGCCAGCAGAAGCAATTCGGGCGCCTACGAGCAGTACGTC.